The rows below give T cell receptor beta chains drawn from one sample of a study of cytomegalovirus exposure and HLA in healthy donors. Repertoires were generated with immunoSEQ multiplex PCR, while TCRdb's copy carries only in-frame clones and drops some. The sample holds 90,000 to 130,000 clones; roughly three quarters are singletons and the top ten take 2.5% to 3.5%. Sequencing was done on a sample of PBMCs. Receptor source: a woman between 18 and 30 years old in good health and CMV-seropositive. CDR3s include the opening cysteine and the closing phenylalanine or tryptophan. Fields, in order: D gene, clone size, V gene, J gene, CDR3 DNA, CDR3 protein. A D gene is named only where the DNA matches it firmly. Some rows have no size entry. The others give once, few or many, or a class for an expanded clone.

.	.	TRBV11-3	TRBJ2-2	TGTGCCAGCAGCTTCGTCAGGAACACCGGGGAGCTGTTTTTT	CASSFVRNTGELFF
.	.	TRBV6-1	TRBJ1-3	TGTGCCAGCAGTTTGGAGCGGGCTGGAAACACCATATATTTT	CASSLERAGNTIYF
TRBD1	.	TRBV7-3	TRBJ1-2	TGTGCCAGCAGCTTAAGGGGGGGACAGGGGGCGCGGTATGGCTACACCTTC	CASSLRGGQGARYGYTF
.	.	TRBV18	TRBJ2-1	TGTGCCAGCTCACCACCGAAGGGCAGGGGCTCCTACAATGAGCAGTTCTTC	CASSPPKGRGSYNEQFF
.	once	TRBV28	TRBJ2-2	TGTGCCAGCAGTTTATTGACCAGGGACACCGGGGAGCTGTTTTTT	CASSLLTRDTGELFF
TRBD2	.	TRBV9	TRBJ2-3	TGTGCCAGCAGCGTAGGGAGGACTAGCGGGAGCACAGATACGCAGTATTTT	CASSVGRTSGSTDTQYF
TRBD1	.	TRBV6-5	TRBJ1-1	TGTGCCAGCAACAGAGCCGGGACAGGGGGGACTGAAGCTTTCTTT	CASNRAGTGGTEAFF
TRBD1	.	TRBV9	TRBJ1-1	TGTGCCAGCAGCGTAGGGACGGGACAGGGGGCGATGAACACTGAAGCTTTCTTT	CASSVGTGQGAMNTEAFF
.	.	TRBV2	TRBJ2-1	TGTGCCAGCAGGCCCAGGGACACAGACAATGAGCAGTTCTTC	CASRPRDTDNEQFF
TRBD1	.	TRBV11-3	TRBJ2-7	TGTGCCAGCAGCTACCGGGGACAGGAGTCCTACGAGCAGTACTTC	CASSYRGQESYEQYF
TRBD2	.	TRBV10-1	TRBJ2-1	TGCGCCAGCAGTAACCCGGGACTAGCGGGAGCCTACAATGAGCAGTTCTTC	CASSNPGLAGAYNEQFF
TRBD2	few	TRBV10-3	TRBJ2-1	TGTGCCATCAGTGAAGCGGGAGAGATAAATGAGCAGTTCTTC	CAISEAGEINEQFF
TRBD1	.	TRBV5-1	TRBJ1-4	TGCGCCAGCAGCTCGCAGGGGGACGGGAATGAAAAACTGTTTTTT	CASSSQGDGNEKLFF
TRBD2	.	TRBV7-9	TRBJ2-2	TGTGCCAGCAGGGACGGGACTAGCGGGTCTCGCGGGGAGCTGTTTTTT	CASRDGTSGSRGELFF
.	.	TRBV5-1	TRBJ2-5	TGCGCCAGCAGCTTAGGACATAACCAAGAGACCCAGTACTTC	CASSLGHNQETQYF
.	.	TRBV28	TRBJ2-5	TGTGCCAGCAGTTTGGGGAGACTAGGGGGCTGGGAGACCCAGTACTTC	CASSLGRLGGWETQYF
.	.	TRBV11-1	TRBJ2-4	TGTGCCAGCAGCTTAGCGCTTGAGGGAATTCAGTACTTC	CASSLALEGIQYF
.	.	TRBV30	TRBJ2-1	TGTGCCTGGAGTGTACGTGGGGCGCAGAGTAGTATGTTCTTC	CAWSVRGAQSSMFF
.	.	TRBV19	TRBJ2-1	TGTGCCAGTAGTATAGATACTTCTGGCAATGAGCAGTTCTTC	CASSIDTSGNEQFF
TRBD1	few	TRBV19	TRBJ2-7	TGTGCCAGTACGACAGGGTCGTACGACGAGCAGTACTTC	CASTTGSYDEQYF
.	once	TRBV5-4	TRBJ2-6	TGTGCCAGCAGCTGGGGCGGAACCCCCCCCTCCGGGGCCAACGTCCTGACTTTC	CASSWGGTPPSGANVLTF
.	.	TRBV5-5	TRBJ2-1	TGTGCCAGCGGGGGGGCTGGGACAATCAATGAGCAGTTCTTC	CASGGAGTINEQFF
.	.	TRBV9	TRBJ1-1	TGTGCCAGCAGCGTACTCAGTGGGGGGGGGACTGAAGCTTTCTTT	CASSVLSGGGTEAFF
.	.	TRBV10-1	TRBJ2-2	TGCGCCAGCAGTGACCCGGTAACGAACACCGGGGAGCTGTTTTTT	CASSDPVTNTGELFF
TRBD2	.	TRBV5-1	TRBJ2-5	TGCGCCAGCAGCTTCCTCCGGGAGGAAGAGACCCAGTACTTC	CASSFLREEETQYF
.	once	TRBV20-1	TRBJ1-5	TGCAGTGCTGGGCGGAGGGAGACCCAGCATTTT	CSAGRRETQHF
.	once	TRBV2	TRBJ1-4	TGTGCCAGCAGTGCAGTCGTAGGAGAGAAAGAAAAACTGTTTTTT	CASSAVVGEKEKLFF
.	few	TRBV5-1	TRBJ1-4	TGCGCCAGCAGCCGTACCGGGAACAATGAAAAACTGTTTTTT	CASSRTGNNEKLFF
TRBD1	few	TRBV5-1	TRBJ1-1	TGCGCCAGCAGCTGGGCCACCAGGGGGCCGAGGAACACTGAAGCTTTCTTT	CASSWATRGPRNTEAFF
TRBD1	.	TRBV7-3	TRBJ2-7	TGTGCCAGCAGCGTCGACAGGGGGCTCTACGAGCAGTACTTC	CASSVDRGLYEQYF
TRBD2	.	TRBV5-1	TRBJ2-1	TGCGCCAGCAGCTTGGCCCGCACTAGCGGGAGCGATGAGCAGTTCTTC	CASSLARTSGSDEQFF
.	.	TRBV13	TRBJ2-7	TGTGCCAGCGGAGTTTCCTACGAGCAGTACTTC	CASGVSYEQYF
TRBD1	few	TRBV5-6	TRBJ2-7	TGTGCCAGCAGTAAGGACAGGGGTCTCGTCGAGCAGTACTTC	CASSKDRGLVEQYF
TRBD2	.	TRBV2	TRBJ2-7	TGTGCCAGCAACCTACCGGGACTAGCGGGCGAGCAGTACTTC	CASNLPGLAGEQYF
TRBD1	.	TRBV5-1	TRBJ1-2	TGCGCCAGCGGACAGGGGTATGGCTACACCTTC	CASGQGYGYTF
.	.	TRBV27	TRBJ1-1	TGTGCCAGCAGTTTATCGAGGGGGGGCACCACTGAAGCTTTCTTT	CASSLSRGGTTEAFF
TRBD1	.	TRBV19	TRBJ1-1	TGTGCCAGTAGTGTTGACAGGGGGGACACTGAAGCTTTCTTT	CASSVDRGDTEAFF
.	.	TRBV25-1	TRBJ1-2	TGTGCCAGCAGTGATACAGGGAGTTGGGGCTACACCTTC	CASSDTGSWGYTF